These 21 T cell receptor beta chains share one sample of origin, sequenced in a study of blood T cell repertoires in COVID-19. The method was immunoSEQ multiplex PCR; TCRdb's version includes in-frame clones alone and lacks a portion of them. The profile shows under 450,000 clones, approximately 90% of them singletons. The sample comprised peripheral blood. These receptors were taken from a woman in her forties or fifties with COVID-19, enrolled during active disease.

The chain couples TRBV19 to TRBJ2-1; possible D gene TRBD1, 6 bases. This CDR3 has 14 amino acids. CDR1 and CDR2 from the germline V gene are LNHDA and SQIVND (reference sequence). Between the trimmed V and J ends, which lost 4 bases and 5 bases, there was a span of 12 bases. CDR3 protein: CASSTSSGDNEQFF. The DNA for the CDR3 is TGTGCCAGTAGTACAAGTTCAGGGGACAATGAGCAGTTCTTC.

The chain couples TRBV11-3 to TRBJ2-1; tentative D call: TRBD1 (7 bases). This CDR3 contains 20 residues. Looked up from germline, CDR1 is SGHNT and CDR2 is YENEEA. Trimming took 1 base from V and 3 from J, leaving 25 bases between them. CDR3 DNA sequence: TGTGCCAGCAGCTTAGGCAGGGCAGGGGGGCCTTTTTCCCGCTACAATGAGCAGTTCTTC. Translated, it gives CASSLGRAGGPFSRYNEQFF.

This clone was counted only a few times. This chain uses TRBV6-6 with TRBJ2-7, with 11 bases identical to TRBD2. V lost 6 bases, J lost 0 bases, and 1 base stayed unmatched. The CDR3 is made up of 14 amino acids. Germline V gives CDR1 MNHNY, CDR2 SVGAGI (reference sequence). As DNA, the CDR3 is TGTGCCAGCAGCGGGACTAGCGGCTCCTACGAGCAGTACTTC. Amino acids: CASSGTSGSYEQYF.

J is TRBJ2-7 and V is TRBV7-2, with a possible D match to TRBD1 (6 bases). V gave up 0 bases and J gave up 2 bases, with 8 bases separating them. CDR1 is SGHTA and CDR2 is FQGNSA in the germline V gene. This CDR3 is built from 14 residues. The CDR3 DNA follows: TGTGCCAGCAGCTTAGCTGGGACAACCTACGAGCAGTACTTC. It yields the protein CASSLAGTTYEQYF.

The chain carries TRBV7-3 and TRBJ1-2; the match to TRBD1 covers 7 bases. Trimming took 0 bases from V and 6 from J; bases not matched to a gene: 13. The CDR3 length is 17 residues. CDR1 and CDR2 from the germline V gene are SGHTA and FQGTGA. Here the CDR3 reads CASSLTSGGRNPHGYTF. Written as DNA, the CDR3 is TGTGCCAGCAGCTTAACCTCAGGGGGGCGGAATCCCCATGGCTACACCTTC.

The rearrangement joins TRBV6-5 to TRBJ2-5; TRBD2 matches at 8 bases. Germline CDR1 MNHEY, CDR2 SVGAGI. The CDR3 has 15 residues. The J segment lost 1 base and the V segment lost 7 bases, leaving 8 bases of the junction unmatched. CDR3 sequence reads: CASTLVAGSQETQYF. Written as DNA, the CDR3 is TGTGCCAGCACCCTAGTAGCGGGGTCCCAAGAGACCCAGTACTTC.

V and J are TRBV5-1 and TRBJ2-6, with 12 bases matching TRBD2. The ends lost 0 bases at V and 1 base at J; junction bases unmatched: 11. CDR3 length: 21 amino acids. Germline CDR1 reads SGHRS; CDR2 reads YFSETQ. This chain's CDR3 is CASSLAFPPTSGGSGANVLTF. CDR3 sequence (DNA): TGCGCCAGCAGCTTGGCCTTTCCACCGACTAGCGGGGGATCTGGGGCCAACGTCCTGACTTTC.

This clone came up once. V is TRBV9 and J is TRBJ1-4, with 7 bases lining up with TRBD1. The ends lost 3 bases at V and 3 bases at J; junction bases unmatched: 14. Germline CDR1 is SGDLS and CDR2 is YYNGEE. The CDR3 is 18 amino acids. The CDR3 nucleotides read TGTGCCAGCAGCGCGGGAGACAGGGCTTTATTCCCTAATGAAAAACTGTTTTTT. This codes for CASSAGDRALFPNEKLFF.

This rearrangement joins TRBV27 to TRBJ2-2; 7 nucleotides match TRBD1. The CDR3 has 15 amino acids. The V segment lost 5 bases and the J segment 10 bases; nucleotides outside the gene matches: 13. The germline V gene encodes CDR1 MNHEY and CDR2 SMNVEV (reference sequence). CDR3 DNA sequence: TGTGCCAGCAGTCAATGGACAGGAACACGGCAGGAGCTGTTTTTT. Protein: CASSQWTGTRQELFF.

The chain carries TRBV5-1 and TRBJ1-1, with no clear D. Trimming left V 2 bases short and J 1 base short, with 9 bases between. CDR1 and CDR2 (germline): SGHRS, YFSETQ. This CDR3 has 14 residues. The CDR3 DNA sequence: TGCGCCAGCAGCTTTGACACAACGAACACTGAAGCTTTCTTT. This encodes CASSFDTTNTEAFF.

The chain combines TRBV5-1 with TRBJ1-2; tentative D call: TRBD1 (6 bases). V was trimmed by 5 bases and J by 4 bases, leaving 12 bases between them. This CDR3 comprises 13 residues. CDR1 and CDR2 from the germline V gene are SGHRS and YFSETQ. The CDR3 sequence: CASRVTGLYGYTF. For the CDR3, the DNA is TGCGCCAGCAGGGTGACAGGCCTCTATGGCTACACCTTC. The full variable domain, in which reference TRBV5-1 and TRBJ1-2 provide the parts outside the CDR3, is KAGVTQTPRYLIKTRGQQVTLSCSPISGHRSVSWYQQTPGQGLQFLFEYFSETQRNKGNFPGRFSGRQFSNSRSEMNVSTLELGDSALYLCASRVTGLYGYTFGSGTRLTVV.

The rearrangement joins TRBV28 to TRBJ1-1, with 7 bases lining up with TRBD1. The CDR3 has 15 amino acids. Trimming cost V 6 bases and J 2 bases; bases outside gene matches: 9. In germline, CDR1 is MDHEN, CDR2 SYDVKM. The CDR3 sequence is CASRETGPLNTEAFF. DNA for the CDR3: TGTGCCAGCAGGGAGACAGGGCCTCTTAACACTGAAGCTTTCTTT.

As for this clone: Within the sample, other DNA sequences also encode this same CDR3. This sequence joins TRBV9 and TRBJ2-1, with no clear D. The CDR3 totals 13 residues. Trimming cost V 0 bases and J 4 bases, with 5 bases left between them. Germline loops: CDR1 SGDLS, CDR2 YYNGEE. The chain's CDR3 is CASSVAGYNEQFF. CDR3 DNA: TGTGCCAGCAGCGTAGCCGGGTACAATGAGCAGTTCTTC.

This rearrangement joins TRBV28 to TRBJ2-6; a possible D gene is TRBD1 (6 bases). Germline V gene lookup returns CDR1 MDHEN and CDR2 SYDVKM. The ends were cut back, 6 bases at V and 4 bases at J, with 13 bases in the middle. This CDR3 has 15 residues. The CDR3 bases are TGTGCCAGCAGCATACAGGGTAGAGGGGCCAACGTCCTGACTTTC. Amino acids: CASSIQGRGANVLTF.

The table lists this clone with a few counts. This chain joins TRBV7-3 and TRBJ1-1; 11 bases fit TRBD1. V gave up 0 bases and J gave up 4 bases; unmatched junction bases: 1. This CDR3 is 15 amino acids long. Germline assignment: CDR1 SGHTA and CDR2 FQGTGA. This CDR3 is CASSLTGTGGTEAFF. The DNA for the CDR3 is TGTGCCAGCAGCTTAACGGGGACAGGGGGCACTGAAGCTTTCTTT. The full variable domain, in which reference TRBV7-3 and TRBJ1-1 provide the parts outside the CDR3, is GAGVSQTPSNKVTEKGKYVELRCDPISGHTALYWYRQSLGQGPEFLIYFQGTGAADDSGLPNDRFFAVRPEGSVSTLKIQRTERGDSAVYLCASSLTGTGGTEAFFGQGTRLTVV.

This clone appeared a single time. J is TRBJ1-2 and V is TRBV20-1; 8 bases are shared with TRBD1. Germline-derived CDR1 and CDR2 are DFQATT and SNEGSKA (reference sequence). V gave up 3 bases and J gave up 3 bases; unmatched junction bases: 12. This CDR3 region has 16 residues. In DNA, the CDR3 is TGCAGTGCTAGTGTTGCTGGGACAGGACTCGACTATGGCTACACCTTC. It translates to CSASVAGTGLDYGYTF.

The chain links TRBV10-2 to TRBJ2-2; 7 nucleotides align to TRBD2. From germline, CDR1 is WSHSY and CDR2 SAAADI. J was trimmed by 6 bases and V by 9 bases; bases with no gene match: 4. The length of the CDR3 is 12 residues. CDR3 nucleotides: TGCGCCAGTTGGGGGGGGTCCGGGGAGCTGTTTTTT. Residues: CASWGGSGELFF.

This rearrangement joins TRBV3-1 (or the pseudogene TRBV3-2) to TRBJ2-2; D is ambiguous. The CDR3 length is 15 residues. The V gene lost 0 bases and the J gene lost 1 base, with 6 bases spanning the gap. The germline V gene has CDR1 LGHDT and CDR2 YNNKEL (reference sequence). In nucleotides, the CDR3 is TGTGCCAGCAGCCAAGAGTCTAAGAACACCGGGGAGCTGTTTTTT. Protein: CASSQESKNTGELFF.

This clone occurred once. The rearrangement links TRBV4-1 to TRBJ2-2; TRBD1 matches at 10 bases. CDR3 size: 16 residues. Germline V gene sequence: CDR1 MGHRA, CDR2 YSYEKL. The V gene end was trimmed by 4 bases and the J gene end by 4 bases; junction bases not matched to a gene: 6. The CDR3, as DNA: TGCGCCAGCAGCCGGGGGACAGGGGATTTCACCGGGGAGCTGTTTTTT. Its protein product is CASSRGTGDFTGELFF.

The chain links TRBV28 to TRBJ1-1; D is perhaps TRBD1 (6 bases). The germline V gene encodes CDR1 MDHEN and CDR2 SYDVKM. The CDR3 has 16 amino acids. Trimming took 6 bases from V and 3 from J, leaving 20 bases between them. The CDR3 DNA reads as TGTGCCAGCAGGCGGGCGACAGGCAGTGGACACACTGAAGCTTTCTTT. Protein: CASRRATGSGHTEAFF.

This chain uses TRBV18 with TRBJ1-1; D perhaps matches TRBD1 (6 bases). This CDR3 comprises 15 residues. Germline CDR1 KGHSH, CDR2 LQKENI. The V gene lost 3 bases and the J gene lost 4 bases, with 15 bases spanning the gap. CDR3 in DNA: TGTGCCAGCTCACCCGGGGAGCGCAGGGGCACTGAAGCTTTCTTT. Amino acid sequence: CASSPGERRGTEAFF.